The rows below give T cell receptor beta chains drawn from one sample of a study of cytomegalovirus exposure and HLA in healthy donors. Repertoires were generated with immunoSEQ multiplex PCR, while TCRdb's copy carries only in-frame clones and drops some. Counted here are approximately 74,000 clones, 80% to 90% occurring once; the ten biggest clones make up less than 3%. The material sequenced was PBMCs. These receptors were obtained from a woman younger than 45 in good health and CMV-seronegative. The conserved cysteine and the conserved F or W are not part of the CDR3 here. D genes are given only for firm matches. Clone size is stated in some rows and not others, as once, few, many or a class when expanded.

>TRBV10-3|TRBD1|once
AIKPGQRSEAF
>TRBV29-1|-|-
SVEGRLNTEAF
>TRBV6-6|TRBD1|few
ASSSPGQGDSPLH
>TRBV18|TRBD1|-
ASSPRDRVSNEQF
>TRBV6-5|-|-
ASGPNAEEAGELF
>TRBV11-3|TRBD2|-
ACRAGTNQDTQY
>TRBV4-3|-|-
ASSQDRTPGSYT
>TRBV2|TRBD2|-
ARELAGGKGTDTQY
>TRBV10-2|-|-
ASSDSTYEQY
>TRBV7-2|-|-
ASSLDFRAGGTEAF
>TRBV27|-|once
ATCSGTRYNQDTQY
>TRBV11-3|-|-
ASCSRGNTGELF
>TRBV10-3|-|-
AISEELLNQPQH
>TRBV29-1|-|few
STRSSTDTQY
>TRBV27|-|-
ASESSGGRTNEQF
>TRBV7-2|-|-
ASSLPGNYGYT
>TRBV7-9|-|-
ASSLPGVNIQY
>TRBV29-1|-|-
SVAHQETDFYGYT
>TRBV25-1|TRBD1|-
ASSPRQGSYGDTEAF
>TRBV19|TRBD1|-
ASTGQGVAGANVLT
>TRBV18|-|once
ASSHTGDQETQY
>TRBV28|TRBD1|-
ASSPQGQSNSPLH
>TRBV11-3|-|-
ASSSALSRDMTQY
>TRBV28|-|-
ASSFVGTRGLNMNTEAF